This TCR beta chain was recorded in a study of T-cell reconstitution after alpha-beta-depleted transplantation in children. General study points: It was reported that alpha-beta T cells came from several hundred expanded graft clones (about two months after transplant).

The germline V gene encodes CDR1 SQVTM and CDR2 ANQGSEA. Trimming took 1 base from V and 4 from J, leaving 13 bases between them. The CDR3 is made up of 14 amino acids. For TCRbeta, the library was prepared with unique molecular identifiers. Each CDR3 protein is one row after TCRdb ran MiXCR on the PCR reads. The data show hundreds of thousands of distinct CDR3 sequences, over 10% seen once. With respect to this clonotype: Its antigen is not identified.

This sequence was found in a male patient under 18 who had a stem cell transplant for acute myeloid leukemia, so the T cells may come from the graft donor. This chain connects TRBV29-1 to TRBJ1-2; D uncertain. Sequences were derived from PBMCs, mostly from graft donor cells, sampled 360 days after TCRalphabeta/CD19-depleted stem cell transplant. DNA of the CDR3: TGCAGCGTTGAAGCGGATCAAAGCTTCTATGGCTACACCTTC. Its protein is CSVEADQSFYGYTF.